A single sample is the source of the 31 T cell receptor beta chains below, sequenced in a study of CD8+CD57+ T cells in acquired aplastic anemia. Genomic DNA served as template for TCR beta VDJ and CDR3 profiling. TCRdb fed the reads into MiXCR, producing one record per CDR3 protein. The sample carries 200,000 to 250,000 distinct CDR3 sequences, roughly 35% recorded once. The material sequenced was sorted CD4+, CD8+, or CD8+CD57+ T cells (not recorded which) from PBMCs. Source of these receptors: a human donor in good health, serving as a control.

This clonotype has a handful of counts. The V and J genes are TRBV12-3 or TRBV12-4 and TRBJ1-1, with 7 bases fitting TRBD1. The CDR3 length is 13 residues. Trimming cost V 4 bases and J 5 bases; bases outside gene matches: 4. The CDR3 DNA follows: TGTGCCAGCAGTTACAGGGGAAGTACTGAAGCTTTCTTT. As protein: CASSYRGSTEAFF.

V usage is TRBV7-9 and J usage is TRBJ2-7; 9 bases line up with TRBD1. The junction had 12 bases not matched to a gene; V was cut back by 6 bases and J by 6 bases. The germline V gene encodes CDR1 SEHNR and CDR2 FQNEAQ (reference sequence). CDR3 size: 15 residues. CDR3: CASSALRTGAFEQYF. The CDR3 DNA reads TGTGCCAGCAGTGCTCTAAGGACAGGGGCCTTCGAGCAGTACTTC.

The genes are TRBV4-1 and TRBJ2-1; 10 nucleotides agree with TRBD2. This CDR3 has 18 amino acids. Germline V CDR1 and CDR2: MGHRA, YSYEKL. Unmatched junction bases numbered 6, after V lost 1 base and J lost 0 bases. The CDR3 region has the DNA TGCGCCAGCAGCCAAGCCCTAGGACTAGCGGTCTCCTACAATGAGCAGTTCTTC. Translation: CASSQALGLAVSYNEQFF.

This clonotype occurred a few times. The chain couples TRBV29-1 to TRBJ1-1; D possibly corresponds to TRBD1 (5 bases). The CDR3 length is 14 residues. Germline CDR1 is SQVTM and CDR2 is ANQGSEA. The ends were cut back, 6 bases at V and 0 bases at J, with 14 bases in the middle. As DNA, the CDR3 is TGCAGCGTCGGGGACGGACACTTGAACACTGAAGCTTTCTTT. As protein: CSVGDGHLNTEAFF. Variable domain in full (rest from reference TRBV29-1 and TRBJ1-1): SAVISQKPSRDICQRGTSLTIQCQVDSQVTMMFWYRQQPGQSLTLIATANQGSEATYESGFVIDKFPISRPNLTFSTLTVSNMSPEDSSIYLCSVGDGHLNTEAFFGQGTRLTVV.

The chain recombines TRBV29-1 with TRBJ2-7; 11 bases fit TRBD2. The CDR3 sequence is 14 residues long. Germline CDR1 SQVTM, CDR2 ANQGSEA. The V segment lost 4 bases and the J segment 2 bases; nucleotides outside the gene matches: 4. CDR3 loop: CSVGLAGGPYEQYF. The CDR3 DNA reads TGCAGCGTTGGCTTAGCGGGAGGGCCCTACGAGCAGTACTTC.

V is TRBV27 and J is TRBJ1-6; 7 nucleotides match TRBD1. J was trimmed by 9 bases and V by 5 bases; bases with no gene match: 13. The CDR3 consists of 16 residues. Germline CDR1 is MNHEY and CDR2 is SMNVEV (reference sequence). CDR3 amino acids: CASSMGTDANGSPLHF. CDR3 in DNA: TGTGCCAGCAGTATGGGGACAGACGCAAACGGTTCACCCCTCCACTTT.

This clonotype occurred many times. The chain couples TRBV2 to TRBJ1-1, with D unresolved. Germline CDR1 and CDR2: SNHLY and FYNNEI. V gave up 5 bases and J gave up 1 base, with 11 bases separating them. The CDR3 totals 14 residues. For the CDR3, the DNA is TGTGCCAGCAGTACAGACGGAACGAACACTGAAGCTTTCTTT. The encoded protein is CASSTDGTNTEAFF.

On this clonotype: A single base separates this from a much larger clone, so it may be a read error. The chain uses TRBV20-1 and TRBJ1-6; unclear D gene. The CDR3 consists of 14 residues. Between the trimmed V and J ends, which lost 5 bases and 7 bases, there was a span of 15 bases. The germline gives CDR1 DFQATT, CDR2 SNEGSKA (reference sequence). This CDR3 reads CSAGLLTGNSPLHF. CDR3 nucleotides: TGCAGTGCTGGACTTCTAACGGGGAATTCACCCCTCCACTTT.

This clonotype showed up many times. The chain links TRBV2 to TRBJ1-2; TRBD1 matches at 10 bases. Germline V gives CDR1 SNHLY, CDR2 FYNNEI. Losses at the gene ends were 7 bases for V and 4 bases for J; bases not matched to a gene: 6. This CDR3 is 14 amino acids long. CDR3 in amino acids: CASIGDRGLYGYTF. For the CDR3, the DNA is TGTGCCAGCATTGGGGACAGGGGACTCTATGGCTACACCTTC.

This clonotype was seen only once. The genes are TRBV24-1 and TRBJ2-1, with unresolved D. CDR3 length: 16 residues. Germline V gene sequence: CDR1 KGHDR, CDR2 SFDVKD. Trimming cost V 7 bases and J 7 bases, with 22 bases left between them. CDR3 in amino acids: CATSRDLGGPKNEQFF. CDR3 coding DNA: TGTGCCACCAGCAGAGATTTAGGCGGACCGAAAAATGAGCAGTTCTTC.

Many counts were recorded for this clonotype. This sequence joins TRBV2 and TRBJ2-1; 9 bases agree with TRBD2. Germline-derived CDR1 and CDR2 are SNHLY and FYNNEI. The CDR3 length is 13 residues. Unmatched junction bases numbered 6, after V lost 8 bases and J lost 7 bases. The CDR3, as DNA: TGTGCCAGCGATATAGCGGGAGCAAATGAGCAGTTCTTC. Translation gives CASDIAGANEQFF.

This clonotype appeared many times. The V call is TRBV7-3, the J call TRBJ2-5; D might be TRBD1 or TRBD2, each matching 5 bases. Germline loops: CDR1 SGHTA, CDR2 FQGTGA. This CDR3 is built from 13 residues. V gave up 2 bases and J gave up 5 bases, with 9 bases separating them. CDR3 in amino acids: CASSLSREETQYF. The DNA of the CDR3 is TGTGCCAGCAGCTTATCCAGGGAGGAGACCCAGTACTTC.

As to this clonotype: One base away lies a much larger clone, so this may be a sequencing read error. The chain employs TRBV20-1 and TRBJ2-5, with D perhaps TRBD2 (5 bases). The CDR3 totals 14 residues. The V end lost 2 bases, the J end lost 0 bases, and 10 bases lay between the germline ends. The germline gives CDR1 DFQATT, CDR2 SNEGSKA (reference sequence). In nucleotides, the CDR3 is TGCAGTGCTAGACCACTAGGGCACCAAGAGACCCAGTACTTC. Protein sequence: CSARPLGHQETQYF.

This clonotype appeared once. A read error may account for a junction end that differs from germline. The chain combines TRBV5-1 with TRBJ1-3, with a weak D call TRBD1 (6 bases). Germline lookup yields CDR1 SGHRS and CDR2 YFSETQ. The CDR3 has 15 residues. CDR3 sequence (DNA): TGCGCCAGCTCAGCCGGGACAAACTCTGGAAACACCATATACTTT. Residues: CASSAGTNSGNTIYF.

This clonotype was counted at least ten times. The chain links TRBV29-1 to TRBJ1-2; 8 bases map to TRBD1. CDR3 size: 12 residues. Per the germline V gene, CDR1 is SQVTM and CDR2 is ANQGSEA. V lost 4 bases to trimming and J lost 6 bases; unmatched junction nucleotides: 4. CDR3 nucleotide sequence: TGCAGCGTTGTCCGACAGGGGCATGGCTACACCTTC. Translation: CSVVRQGHGYTF.

A word on this clonotype: A much more abundant neighbour one base away suggests this may be a read error. The rearrangement links TRBV7-3 to TRBJ2-3; unclear D gene. This CDR3 region has 16 residues. Germline-derived CDR1 and CDR2 are SGHTA and FQGTGA. The CDR3 nucleotides are TGTACCAGCAGCTTAGGGTCCAGTGCCAGCACAGATACGCAGTATTTT. Protein product: CTSSLGSSASTDTQYF. The complete variable domain, with remaining parts taken from reference TRBV7-3 and TRBJ2-3, reads GAGVSQTPSNKVTEKGKYVELRCDPISGHTALYWYRQSLGQGPEFLIYFQGTGAADDSGLPNDRFFAVRPEGSVSTLKIQRTERGDSAVYLCTSSLGSSASTDTQYFGPGTRLTVL.

The chain links TRBV20-1 to TRBJ2-7; TRBD2 matches at 7 bases. The CDR3 runs to 16 residues. CDR1 is DFQATT and CDR2 is SNEGSKA in the germline V gene (reference sequence). The CDR3 bases are TGCAGGGACCCACAGACACGGACTAGTGAAGTTTACGAGCAGTACTTC. Its translation is CRDPQTRTSEVYEQYF.

This clonotype was counted ten times or more. The chain employs TRBV2 and TRBJ2-3; either TRBD1 or TRBD2 may supply D (6 bases each). Trimming cost V 3 bases and J 2 bases, with 12 bases left between them. The germline gives CDR1 SNHLY, CDR2 FYNNEI. This CDR3 has 15 residues. DNA of the CDR3: TGTGCCAGCAGTGAGTCGGGGGCCTTCACAGATACGCAGTATTTT. This encodes CASSESGAFTDTQYF.

This clonotype was counted many times. V usage is TRBV20-1 and J usage is TRBJ2-1; 13 bases are a match to TRBD2. V was pared by 5 bases and J by 10 bases, with 11 bases of the junction left unmatched. From germline, CDR1 is DFQATT and CDR2 SNEGSKA (reference sequence). CDR3 size: 15 residues. The DNA for the CDR3 is TGCAGTGCTTCCCAACTAGCGGGGGGGCCGTTCGAGCAGTTCTTC. Its protein product is CSASQLAGGPFEQFF.

This clonotype appeared once. The chain has TRBV5-5 and TRBJ2-7, with TRBD1 identical over 9 bases. Germline-derived CDR1 and CDR2 are SGHKS and YYEKEE (reference sequence). The J segment lost 5 bases and the V segment lost 3 bases, leaving 6 bases of the junction unmatched. The CDR3 has 14 amino acids. CDR3 loop: CASSSAGTGHEQYF. Here the CDR3 DNA reads TGTGCCAGCAGCTCAGCCGGGACAGGGCACGAGCAGTACTTC.

This clonotype was found many times. The V call is TRBV2, the J call TRBJ2-5, with no clear D. Trimming removed 4 bases from V and 3 bases from J, with 12 bases in between. CDR1 is SNHLY, CDR2 FYNNEI, per germline. CDR3 length: 14 amino acids. CDR3 nucleotides: TGTGCCAGCAGTGGGATCGGCAGAGAAGAGACCCAGTACTTC. It codes for CASSGIGREETQYF.

The table lists this clonotype with a few counts. This chain joins TRBV2 and TRBJ1-1; D is unresolved. Germline V gene sequence: CDR1 SNHLY, CDR2 FYNNEI. V lost 3 bases and J lost 5, with 10 bases in between. This CDR3 spans 13 amino acids. The CDR3 DNA is TGTGCCAGCAGTGAGGGGAGGGTGACTGAAGCTTTCTTT. Its protein product is CASSEGRVTEAFF.

Comments on this clonotype: This sequence may be a read error, since a much larger clone differs from it by one base. The CDR3 ends on some other residue instead of the conserved phenylalanine or tryptophan, so this is likely a read error. The limits of the CDR3 on the DNA are not certain, so only TCRdb's listed CDR3 is given. The V gene is TRBV20-1, the J gene TRBJ2-1; the D call of TRBD2 is as the table states it, not checked on the DNA. The CDR3 is 14 amino acids long, termini counted. Germline V gives CDR1 DFQATT, CDR2 SNEGSKA (reference sequence). The CDR3 region is CSASRALSGSPIGS.

The chain has TRBV5-1 and TRBJ2-3; a possible D gene is TRBD1 (6 bases). Germline V gene lookup returns CDR1 SGHRS and CDR2 YFSETQ. V dropped 4 bases and J dropped 7 bases, with 19 bases sitting between them. This CDR3 is 15 amino acids long. The chain's CDR3 is CASSPDRPPVYTQYF. The DNA for the CDR3 is TGCGCCAGCAGCCCGGACAGACCACCAGTCTATACGCAGTATTTT.

This clonotype has at least ten counts. The V gene is TRBV19, the J gene TRBJ2-3; the D gene could be TRBD1 or TRBD2 (5 bases each). This CDR3 contains 14 residues. Germline CDR1 reads LNHDA; CDR2 reads SQIVND (reference sequence). Trimming cost V 3 bases and J 1 base, with 8 bases left between them. The CDR3 sequence: CASSIMGGTDTQYF. In nucleotides, the CDR3 is TGTGCCAGTAGTATTATGGGGGGCACAGATACGCAGTATTTT.

There are many counts of this clonotype. The genes are TRBV7-9 and TRBJ2-7, with TRBD1 matching 7 bases. Looked up from germline, CDR1 is SEHNR and CDR2 is FQNEAQ (reference sequence). The ends lost 5 bases at V and 2 bases at J; junction bases unmatched: 6. The CDR3 is made up of 14 amino acids. The CDR3 DNA is TGTGCCAGCAGCACAAACAGGGGAACCTACGAGCAGTACTTC. Protein product: CASSTNRGTYEQYF.

This clonotype was seen many times. This chain connects TRBV12-5 to TRBJ2-7, with D unclear. V was trimmed by 6 bases and J by 4 bases, leaving 10 bases between them. The CDR3 has 12 residues. Germline V gene lookup returns CDR1 LGHNT and CDR2 FRNRAP. In nucleotides, the CDR3 is TGTGCTAGTGGCCCTACGACATACGAGCAGTACTTC. Amino acid sequence: CASGPTTYEQYF.

This chain uses TRBV5-1 with TRBJ1-6, with D perhaps matching TRBD1 (6 bases). The V gene's germline CDR1 is SGHRS and CDR2 YFSETQ. The V gene lost 4 bases and the J gene lost 9 bases, with 23 bases spanning the gap. This CDR3 has 17 residues. The CDR3 protein is CASSRPSGGGGPSPLHF. The CDR3 DNA is TGCGCCAGCAGCCGCCCTAGTGGGGGGGGCGGACCTTCACCCCTCCACTTT. The complete variable domain, with remaining parts taken from reference TRBV5-1 and TRBJ1-6, reads KAGVTQTPRYLIKTRGQQVTLSCSPISGHRSVSWYQQTPGQGLQFLFEYFSETQRNKGNFPGRFSGRQFSNSRSEMNVSTLELGDSALYLCASSRPSGGGGPSPLHFGNGTRLTVT.

V and J are TRBV7-9 and TRBJ2-7, with 9 positions matching TRBD2. The CDR3 has 15 amino acids. Germline CDR1 is SEHNR and CDR2 is FQNEAQ (reference sequence). With V trimmed by 5 bases and J by 2 bases, 7 bases remained unmatched. CDR3 bases: TGTGCCAGCAGCCGCCTTGGCGGGGGGGCCTACGAGCAGTACTTC. It encodes CASSRLGGGAYEQYF.

As to this clonotype: A much larger clone is a single base away; this may be a read error. The V call is TRBV7-9, the J call TRBJ1-1; possibly TRBD1 for D (6 bases). Between the trimmed V and J ends, which lost 3 bases and 4 bases, there was a span of 6 bases. The CDR3 is made up of 12 amino acids. CDR1 and CDR2 from the germline V gene are SEHNR and FQNEAQ (reference sequence). CDR3 protein: CASSLDSTEAFF. CDR3 nucleotide sequence: TGTGCCAGCAGCTTGGACAGCACTGAAGCTTTCTTT.

The rearrangement links TRBV29-1 to TRBJ1-3; D ambiguous. V was cut by 0 bases and J by 0 bases, with 9 bases left in between. This CDR3 is built from 15 residues. Germline lookup yields CDR1 SQVTM and CDR2 ANQGSEA. In DNA, the CDR3 is TGCAGCGTTGAAGAAGCCGGGAGCTCTGGAAACACCATATATTTT. Amino acid sequence: CSVEEAGSSGNTIYF.